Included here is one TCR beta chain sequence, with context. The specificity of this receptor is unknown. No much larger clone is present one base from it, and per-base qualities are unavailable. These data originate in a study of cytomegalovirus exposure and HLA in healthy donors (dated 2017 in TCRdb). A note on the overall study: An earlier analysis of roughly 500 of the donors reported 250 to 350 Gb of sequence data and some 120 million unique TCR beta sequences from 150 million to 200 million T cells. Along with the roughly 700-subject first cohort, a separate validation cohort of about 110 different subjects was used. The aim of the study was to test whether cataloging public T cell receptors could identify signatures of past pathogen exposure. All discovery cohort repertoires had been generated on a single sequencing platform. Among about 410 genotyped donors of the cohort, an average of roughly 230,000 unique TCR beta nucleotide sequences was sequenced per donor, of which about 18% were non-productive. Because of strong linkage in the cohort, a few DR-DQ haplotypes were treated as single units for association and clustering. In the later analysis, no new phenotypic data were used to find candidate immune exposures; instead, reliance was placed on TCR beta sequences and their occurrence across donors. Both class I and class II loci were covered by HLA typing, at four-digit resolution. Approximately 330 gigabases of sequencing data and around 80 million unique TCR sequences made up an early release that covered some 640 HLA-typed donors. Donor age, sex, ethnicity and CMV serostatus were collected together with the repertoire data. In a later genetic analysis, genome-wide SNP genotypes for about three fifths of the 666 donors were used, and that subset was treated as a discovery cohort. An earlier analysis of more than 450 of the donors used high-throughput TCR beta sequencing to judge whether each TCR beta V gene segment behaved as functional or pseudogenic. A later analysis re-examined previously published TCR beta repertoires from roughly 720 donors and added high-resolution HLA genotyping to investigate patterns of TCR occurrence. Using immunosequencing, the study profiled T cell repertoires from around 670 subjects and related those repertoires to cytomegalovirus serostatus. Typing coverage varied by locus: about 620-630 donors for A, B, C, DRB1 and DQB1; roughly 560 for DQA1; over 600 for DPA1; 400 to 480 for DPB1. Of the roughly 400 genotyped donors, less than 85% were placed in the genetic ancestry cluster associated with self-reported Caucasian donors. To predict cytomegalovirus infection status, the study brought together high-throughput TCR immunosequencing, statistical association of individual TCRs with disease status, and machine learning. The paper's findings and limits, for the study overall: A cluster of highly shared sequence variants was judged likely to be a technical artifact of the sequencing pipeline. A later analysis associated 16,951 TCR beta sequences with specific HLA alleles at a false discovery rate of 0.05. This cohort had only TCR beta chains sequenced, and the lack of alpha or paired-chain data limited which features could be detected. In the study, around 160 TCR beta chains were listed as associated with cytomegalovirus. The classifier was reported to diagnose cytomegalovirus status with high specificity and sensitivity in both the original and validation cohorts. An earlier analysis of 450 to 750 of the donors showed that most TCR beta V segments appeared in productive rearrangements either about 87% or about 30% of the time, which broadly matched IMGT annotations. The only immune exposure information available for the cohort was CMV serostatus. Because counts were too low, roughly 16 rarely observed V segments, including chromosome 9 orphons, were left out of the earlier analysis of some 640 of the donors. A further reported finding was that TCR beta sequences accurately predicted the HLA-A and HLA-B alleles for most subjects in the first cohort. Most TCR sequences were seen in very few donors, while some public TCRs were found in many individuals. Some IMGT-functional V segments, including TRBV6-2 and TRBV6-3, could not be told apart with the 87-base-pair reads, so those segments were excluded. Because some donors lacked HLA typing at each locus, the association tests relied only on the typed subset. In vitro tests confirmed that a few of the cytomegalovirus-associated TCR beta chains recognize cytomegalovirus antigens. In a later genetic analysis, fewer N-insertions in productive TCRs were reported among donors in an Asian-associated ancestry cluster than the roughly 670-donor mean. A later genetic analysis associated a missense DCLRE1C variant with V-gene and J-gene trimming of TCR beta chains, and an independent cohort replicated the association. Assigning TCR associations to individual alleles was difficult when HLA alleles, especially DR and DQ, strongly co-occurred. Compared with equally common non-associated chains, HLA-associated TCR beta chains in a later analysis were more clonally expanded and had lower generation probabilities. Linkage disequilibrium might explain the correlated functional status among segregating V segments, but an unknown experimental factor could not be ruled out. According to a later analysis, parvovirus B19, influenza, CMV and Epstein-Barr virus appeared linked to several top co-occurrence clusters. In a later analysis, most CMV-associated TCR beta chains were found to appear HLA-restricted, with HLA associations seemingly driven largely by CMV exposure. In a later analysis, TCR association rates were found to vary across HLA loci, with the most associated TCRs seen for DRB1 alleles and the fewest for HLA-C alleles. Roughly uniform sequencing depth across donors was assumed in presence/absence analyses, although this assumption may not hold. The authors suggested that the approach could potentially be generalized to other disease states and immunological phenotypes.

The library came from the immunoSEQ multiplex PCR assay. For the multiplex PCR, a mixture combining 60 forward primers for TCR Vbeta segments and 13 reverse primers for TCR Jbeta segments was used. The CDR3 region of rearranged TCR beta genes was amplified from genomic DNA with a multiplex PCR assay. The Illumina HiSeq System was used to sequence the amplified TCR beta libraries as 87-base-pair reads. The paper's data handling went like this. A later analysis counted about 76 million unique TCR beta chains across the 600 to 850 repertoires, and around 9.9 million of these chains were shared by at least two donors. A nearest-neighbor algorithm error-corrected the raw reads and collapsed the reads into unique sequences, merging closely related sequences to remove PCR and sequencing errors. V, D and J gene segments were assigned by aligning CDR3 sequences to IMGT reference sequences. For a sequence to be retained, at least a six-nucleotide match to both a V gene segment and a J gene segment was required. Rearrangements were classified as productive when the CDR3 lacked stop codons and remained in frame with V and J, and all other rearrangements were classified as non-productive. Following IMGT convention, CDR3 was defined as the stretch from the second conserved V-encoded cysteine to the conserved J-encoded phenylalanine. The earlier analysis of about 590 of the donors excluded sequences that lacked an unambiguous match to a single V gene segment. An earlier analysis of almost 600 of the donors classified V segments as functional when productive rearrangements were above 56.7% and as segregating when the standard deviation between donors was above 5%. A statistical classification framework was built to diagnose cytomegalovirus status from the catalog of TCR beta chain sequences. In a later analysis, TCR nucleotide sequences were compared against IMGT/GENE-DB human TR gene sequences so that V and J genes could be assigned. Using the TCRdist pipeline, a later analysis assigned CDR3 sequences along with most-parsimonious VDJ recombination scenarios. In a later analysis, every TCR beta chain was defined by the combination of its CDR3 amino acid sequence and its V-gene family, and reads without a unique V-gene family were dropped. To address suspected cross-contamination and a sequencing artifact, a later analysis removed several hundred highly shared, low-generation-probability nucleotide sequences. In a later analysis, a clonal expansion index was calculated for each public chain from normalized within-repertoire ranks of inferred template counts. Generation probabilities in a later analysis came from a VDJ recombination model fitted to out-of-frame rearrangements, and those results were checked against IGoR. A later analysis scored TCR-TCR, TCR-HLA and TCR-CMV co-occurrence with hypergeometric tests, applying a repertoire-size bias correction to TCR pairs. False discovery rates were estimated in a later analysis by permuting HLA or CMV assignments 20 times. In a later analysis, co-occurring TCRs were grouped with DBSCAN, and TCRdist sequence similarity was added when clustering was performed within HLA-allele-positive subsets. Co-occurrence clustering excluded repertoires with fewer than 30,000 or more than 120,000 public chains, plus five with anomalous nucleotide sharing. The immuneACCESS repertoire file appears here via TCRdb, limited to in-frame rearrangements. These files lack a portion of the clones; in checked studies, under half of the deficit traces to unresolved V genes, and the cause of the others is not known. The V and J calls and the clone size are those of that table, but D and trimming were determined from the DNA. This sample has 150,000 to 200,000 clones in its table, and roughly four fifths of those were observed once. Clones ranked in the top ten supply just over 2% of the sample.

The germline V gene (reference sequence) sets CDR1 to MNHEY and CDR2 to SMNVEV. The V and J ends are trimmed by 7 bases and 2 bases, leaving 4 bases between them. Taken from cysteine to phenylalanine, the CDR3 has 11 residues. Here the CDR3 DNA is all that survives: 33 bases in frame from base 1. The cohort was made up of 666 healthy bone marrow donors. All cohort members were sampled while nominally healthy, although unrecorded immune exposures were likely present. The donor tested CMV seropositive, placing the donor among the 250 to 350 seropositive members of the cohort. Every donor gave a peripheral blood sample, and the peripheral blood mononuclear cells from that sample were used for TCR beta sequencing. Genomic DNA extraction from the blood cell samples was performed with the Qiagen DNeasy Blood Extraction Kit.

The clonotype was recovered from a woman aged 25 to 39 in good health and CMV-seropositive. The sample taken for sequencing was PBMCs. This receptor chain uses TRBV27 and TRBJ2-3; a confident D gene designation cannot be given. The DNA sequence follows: TGTGCCAGCACCTCCACAGATACGCAGTATTTT. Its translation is CASTSTDTQYF.